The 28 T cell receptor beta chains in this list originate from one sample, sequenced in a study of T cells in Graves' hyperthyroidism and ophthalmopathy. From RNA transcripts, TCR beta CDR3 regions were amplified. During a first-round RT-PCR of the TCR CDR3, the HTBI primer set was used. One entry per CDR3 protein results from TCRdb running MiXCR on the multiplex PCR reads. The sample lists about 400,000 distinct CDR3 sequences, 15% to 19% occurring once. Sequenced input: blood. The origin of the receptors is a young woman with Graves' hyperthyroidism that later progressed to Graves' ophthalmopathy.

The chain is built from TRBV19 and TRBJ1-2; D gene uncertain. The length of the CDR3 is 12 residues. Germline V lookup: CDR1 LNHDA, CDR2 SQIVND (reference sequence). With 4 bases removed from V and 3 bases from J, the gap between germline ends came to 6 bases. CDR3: CASSTVYYGYTF. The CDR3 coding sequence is TGTGCCAGTAGTACCGTCTACTATGGCTACACCTTC.

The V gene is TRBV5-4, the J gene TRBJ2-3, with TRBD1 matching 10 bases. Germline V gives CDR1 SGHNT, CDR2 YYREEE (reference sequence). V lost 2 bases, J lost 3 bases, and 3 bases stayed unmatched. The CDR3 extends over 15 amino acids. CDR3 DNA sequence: TGTGCCAGCAGCTTTTGGGACAGGGGAACAGATACGCAGTATTTT. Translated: CASSFWDRGTDTQYF.

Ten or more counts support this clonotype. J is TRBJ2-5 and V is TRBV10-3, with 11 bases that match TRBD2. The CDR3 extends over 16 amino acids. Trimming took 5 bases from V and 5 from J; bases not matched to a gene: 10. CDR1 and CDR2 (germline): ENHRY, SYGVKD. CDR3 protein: CAISRLAGTTGETQYF. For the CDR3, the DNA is TGTGCCATCAGTCGACTAGCGGGAACCACGGGGGAGACCCAGTACTTC.

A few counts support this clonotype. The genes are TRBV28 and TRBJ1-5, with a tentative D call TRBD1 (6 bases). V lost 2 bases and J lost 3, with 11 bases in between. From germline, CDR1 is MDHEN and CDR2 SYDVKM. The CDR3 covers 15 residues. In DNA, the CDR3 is TGTGCCAGCAGTTTAAGGGGGGCCCCCAATCAGCCCCAGCATTTT. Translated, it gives CASSLRGAPNQPQHF.

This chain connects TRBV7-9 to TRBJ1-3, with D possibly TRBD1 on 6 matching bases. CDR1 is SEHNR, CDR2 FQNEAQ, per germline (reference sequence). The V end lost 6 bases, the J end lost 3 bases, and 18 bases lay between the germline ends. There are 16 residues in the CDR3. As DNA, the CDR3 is TGTGCCAGCAGTTCTGAGGGACATCGACTTGGAAACACCATATATTTT. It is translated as CASSSEGHRLGNTIYF. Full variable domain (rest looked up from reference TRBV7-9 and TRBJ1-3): DTGVSQNPRHKITKRGQNVTFRCDPISEHNRLYWYRQTLGQGPEFLTYFQNEAQLEKSRLLSDRFSAERPKGSFSTLEIQRTEQGDSAMYLCASSSEGHRLGNTIYFGEGSWLTVV.

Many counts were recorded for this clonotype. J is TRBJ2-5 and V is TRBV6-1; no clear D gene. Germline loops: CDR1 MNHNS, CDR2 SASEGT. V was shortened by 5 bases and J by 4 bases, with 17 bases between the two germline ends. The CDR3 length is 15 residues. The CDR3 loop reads CASSPRRGLGETQYF. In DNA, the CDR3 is TGTGCCAGCAGTCCCAGGCGCGGCCTAGGAGAGACCCAGTACTTC.

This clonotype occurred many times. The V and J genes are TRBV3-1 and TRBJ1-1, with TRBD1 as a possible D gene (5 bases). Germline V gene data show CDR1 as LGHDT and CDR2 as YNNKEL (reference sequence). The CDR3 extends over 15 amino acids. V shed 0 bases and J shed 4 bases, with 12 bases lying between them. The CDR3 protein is CASSQERTGGTEAFF. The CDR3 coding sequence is TGTGCCAGCAGCCAAGAGAGAACGGGGGGCACTGAAGCTTTCTTT.

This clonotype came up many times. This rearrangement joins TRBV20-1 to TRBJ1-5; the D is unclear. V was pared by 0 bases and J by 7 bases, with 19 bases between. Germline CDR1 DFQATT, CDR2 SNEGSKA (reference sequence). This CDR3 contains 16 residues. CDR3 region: CSARDPHKGEWQPQHF. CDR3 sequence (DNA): TGCAGTGCTAGAGATCCACATAAGGGTGAATGGCAGCCCCAGCATTTT.

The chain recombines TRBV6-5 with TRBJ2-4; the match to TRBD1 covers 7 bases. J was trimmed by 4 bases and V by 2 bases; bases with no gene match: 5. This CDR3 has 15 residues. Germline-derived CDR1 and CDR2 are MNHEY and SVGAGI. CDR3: CASSYTSGQKNIQYF. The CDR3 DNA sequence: TGTGCCAGCAGTTACACCTCGGGACAGAAAAACATTCAGTACTTC.

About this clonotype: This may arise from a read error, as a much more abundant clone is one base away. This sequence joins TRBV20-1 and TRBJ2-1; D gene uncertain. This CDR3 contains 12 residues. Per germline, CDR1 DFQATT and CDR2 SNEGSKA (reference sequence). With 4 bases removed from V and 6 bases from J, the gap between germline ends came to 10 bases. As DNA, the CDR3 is TGCAGTGCTACGCCAACCTGCAATGAGCAGTTCTTC. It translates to CSATPTCNEQFF.

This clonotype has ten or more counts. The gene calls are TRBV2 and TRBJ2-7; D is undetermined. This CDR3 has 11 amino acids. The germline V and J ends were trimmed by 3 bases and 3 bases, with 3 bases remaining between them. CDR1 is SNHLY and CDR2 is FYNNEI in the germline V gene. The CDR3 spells CASSDYYEQYF. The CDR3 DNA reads TGTGCCAGCAGTGATTACTACGAGCAGTACTTC.

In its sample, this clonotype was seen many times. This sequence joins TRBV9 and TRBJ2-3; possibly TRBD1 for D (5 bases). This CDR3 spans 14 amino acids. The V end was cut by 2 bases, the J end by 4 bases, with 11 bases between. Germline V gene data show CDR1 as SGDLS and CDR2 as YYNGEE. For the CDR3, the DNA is TGTGCCAGCAGCGTTCTCAGGGCGGCAGATACGCAGTATTTT. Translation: CASSVLRAADTQYF.

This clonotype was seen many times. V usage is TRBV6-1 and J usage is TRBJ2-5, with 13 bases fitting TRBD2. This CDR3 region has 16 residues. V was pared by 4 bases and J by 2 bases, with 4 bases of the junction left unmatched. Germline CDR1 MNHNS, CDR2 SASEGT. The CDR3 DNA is TGTGCCAGCAGTGTCACTAGCGGGAGGGTTCAAGAGACCCAGTACTTC. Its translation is CASSVTSGRVQETQYF.

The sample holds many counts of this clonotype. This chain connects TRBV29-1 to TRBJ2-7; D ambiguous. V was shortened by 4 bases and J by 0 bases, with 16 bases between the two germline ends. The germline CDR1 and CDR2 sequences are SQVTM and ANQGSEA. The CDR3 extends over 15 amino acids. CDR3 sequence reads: CSVVSRASSSYEQYF. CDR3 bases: TGCAGCGTTGTTAGCCGCGCCAGCAGCTCCTACGAGCAGTACTTC.

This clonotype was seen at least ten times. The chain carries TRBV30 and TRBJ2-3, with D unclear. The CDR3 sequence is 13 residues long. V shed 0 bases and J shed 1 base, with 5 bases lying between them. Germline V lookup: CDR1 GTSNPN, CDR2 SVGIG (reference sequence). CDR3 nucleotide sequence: TGTGCCTGGAGTGTACTTGGCACAGATACGCAGTATTTT. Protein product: CAWSVLGTDTQYF.

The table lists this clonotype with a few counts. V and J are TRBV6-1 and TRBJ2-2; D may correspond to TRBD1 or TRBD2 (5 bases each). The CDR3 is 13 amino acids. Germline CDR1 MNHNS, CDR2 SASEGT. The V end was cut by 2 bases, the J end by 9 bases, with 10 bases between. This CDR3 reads CASSEKGERELFF. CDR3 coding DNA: TGTGCCAGCAGTGAAAAAGGGGAGAGGGAGCTGTTTTTT.

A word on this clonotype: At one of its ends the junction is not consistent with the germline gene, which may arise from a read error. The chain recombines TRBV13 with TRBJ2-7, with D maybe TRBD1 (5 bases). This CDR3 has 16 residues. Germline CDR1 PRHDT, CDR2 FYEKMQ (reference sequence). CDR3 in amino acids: CASSLGPGRLSYEPYF. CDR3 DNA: TGTGCCAGCAGCTTGGGGCCAGGGCGATTGAGCTACGAGCCGTACTTC.

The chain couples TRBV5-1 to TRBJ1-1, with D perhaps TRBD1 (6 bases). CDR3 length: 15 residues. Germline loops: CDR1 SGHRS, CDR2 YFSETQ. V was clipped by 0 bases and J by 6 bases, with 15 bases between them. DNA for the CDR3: TGCGCCAGCAGCTTGGCGCCCCAGGGGAGGGCTGAAGCTTTCTTT. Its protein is CASSLAPQGRAEAFF.

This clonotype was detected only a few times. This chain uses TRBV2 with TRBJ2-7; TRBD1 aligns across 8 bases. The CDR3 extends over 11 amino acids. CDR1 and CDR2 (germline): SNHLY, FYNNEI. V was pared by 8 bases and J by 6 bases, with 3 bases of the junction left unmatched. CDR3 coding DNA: TGTGCCAGCGACGACAGGGGCGAGCAGTACTTC. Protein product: CASDDRGEQYF.

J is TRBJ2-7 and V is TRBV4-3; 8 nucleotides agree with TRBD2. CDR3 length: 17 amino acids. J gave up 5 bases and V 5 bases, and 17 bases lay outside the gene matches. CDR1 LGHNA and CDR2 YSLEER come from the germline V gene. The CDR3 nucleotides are TGCGCCAGCAGCTCTCCGGGACTAGAGGGAGCCCCGGACGAGCAGTACTTC. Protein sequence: CASSSPGLEGAPDEQYF.

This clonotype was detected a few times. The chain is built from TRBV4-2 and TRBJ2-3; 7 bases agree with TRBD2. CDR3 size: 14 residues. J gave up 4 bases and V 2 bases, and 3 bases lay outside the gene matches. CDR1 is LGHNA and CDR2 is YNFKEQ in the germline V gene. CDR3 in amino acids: CASSQTSEADTQYF. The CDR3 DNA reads TGTGCCAGCAGCCAAACTAGCGAAGCAGATACGCAGTATTTT.

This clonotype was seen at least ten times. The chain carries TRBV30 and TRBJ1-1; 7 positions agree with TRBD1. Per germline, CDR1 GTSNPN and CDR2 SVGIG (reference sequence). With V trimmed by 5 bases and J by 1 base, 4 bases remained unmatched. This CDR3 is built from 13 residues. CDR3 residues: CAWSGQPNTEAFF. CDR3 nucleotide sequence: TGTGCCTGGTCGGGACAGCCGAACACTGAAGCTTTCTTT.

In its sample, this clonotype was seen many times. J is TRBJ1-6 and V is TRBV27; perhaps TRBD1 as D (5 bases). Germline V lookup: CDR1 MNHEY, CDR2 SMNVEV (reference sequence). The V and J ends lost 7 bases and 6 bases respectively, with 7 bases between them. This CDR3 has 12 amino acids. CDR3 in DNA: TGTGCCAGCAAGACAGTTAATTCACCCCTCCACTTT. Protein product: CASKTVNSPLHF.

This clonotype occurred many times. Written as DNA, the CDR3 is TGTGCCAGCAGAATTGGACAGCTTGAAGCTTTCTTT. Translating gives CASRIGQLEAFF. The chain carries TRBV3-1 and TRBJ1-1; weak D call: TRBD1 (6 bases). Germline CDR1 and CDR2: LGHDT and YNNKEL (reference sequence). V lost 6 bases, J lost 7 bases, and 12 bases lay in between. The CDR3 extends over 12 amino acids.

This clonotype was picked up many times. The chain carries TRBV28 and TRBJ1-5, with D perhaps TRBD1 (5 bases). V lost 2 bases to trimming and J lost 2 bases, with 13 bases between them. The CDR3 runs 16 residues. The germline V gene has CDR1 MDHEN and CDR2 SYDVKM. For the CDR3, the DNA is TGTGCCAGCAGTTTAAGGGGCTCGGAGGGCAATCAGCCCCAGCATTTT. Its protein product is CASSLRGSEGNQPQHF.

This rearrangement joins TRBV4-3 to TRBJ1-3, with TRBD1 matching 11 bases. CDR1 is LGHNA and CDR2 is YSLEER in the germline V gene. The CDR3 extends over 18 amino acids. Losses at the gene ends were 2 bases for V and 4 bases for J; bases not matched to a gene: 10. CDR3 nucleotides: TGCGCCAGCAGCCAACAATTTTCTGGACAGGGGGCAGGAAACACCATATATTTT. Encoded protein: CASSQQFSGQGAGNTIYF.

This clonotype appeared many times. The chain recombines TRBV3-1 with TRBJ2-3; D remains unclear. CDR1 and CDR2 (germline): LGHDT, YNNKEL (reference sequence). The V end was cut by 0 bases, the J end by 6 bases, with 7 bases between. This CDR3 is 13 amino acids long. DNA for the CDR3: TGTGCCAGCAGCCAAGATATGGGGGATACGCAGTATTTT. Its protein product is CASSQDMGDTQYF.

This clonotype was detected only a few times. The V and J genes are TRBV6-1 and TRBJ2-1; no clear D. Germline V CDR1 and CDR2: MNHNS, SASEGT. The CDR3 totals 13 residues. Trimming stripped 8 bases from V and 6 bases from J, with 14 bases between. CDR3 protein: CASSFGVGNEQFF. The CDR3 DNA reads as TGTGCCAGCTCTTTTGGGGTTGGCAATGAGCAGTTCTTC.